Below, 23 T cell receptor beta chains from the same sample are listed, as sequenced in a study of human T cells and chemical hapten exposure. As to time point: pre-sensitization, week 0. Treatment defined: therapeutic diphenylcyclopropenone sensitization with weekly scalp DPC. TCRdb re-analysed the RACE reads in MiXCR, keeping a single row per CDR3 protein. Here the sample spans about 290,000 distinct CDR3 sequences, approximately 7.5% being singletons. The material was whole blood, obtained in connection with sensitization to the hapten diphenylcyclopropenone (DPC). Every receptor here comes from a man aged 18-30 years with alopecia areata. Some clones in this sample may be carry-over from other donors' samples.

This clonotype has only a few counts. V usage is TRBV12-5 and J usage is TRBJ1-6; D call uncertain. The V gene lost 5 bases and the J gene lost 10 bases, with 9 bases spanning the gap. The germline V gene has CDR1 LGHNT and CDR2 FRNRAP. This CDR3 is 12 amino acids long. The CDR3 DNA reads TGTGCTAGTGGTGTCCGATCATCACCCCTCCACTTT. Its translation: CASGVRSSPLHF.

This clonotype was counted only a few times. The gene calls are TRBV20-1 and TRBJ2-4; possible D gene TRBD2, 5 bases. With 1 base removed from V and 0 bases from J, the gap between germline ends came to 13 bases. The CDR3 length is 16 residues. Germline V gives CDR1 DFQATT, CDR2 SNEGSKA (reference sequence). Here the CDR3 DNA reads TGCAGTGCTAGAGGTTGGCGGGCCCTAGCCAAAAACATTCAGTACTTC. It codes for CSARGWRALAKNIQYF.

This clonotype turned up a few times. This rearrangement joins TRBV6-2 or TRBV6-3 to TRBJ2-1; a possible D gene is TRBD2 (6 bases). Germline V gene data show CDR1 as MNHEY and CDR2 as SVGEGT. CDR3 size: 15 residues. V was pared by 6 bases and J by 4 bases, with 16 bases between. The CDR3 region has the DNA TGTGCCAGCAGACGCAGCGGGCCAGTTTACAATGAGCAGTTCTTC. Translating gives CASRRSGPVYNEQFF.

In its sample, this clonotype was seen many times. The chain recombines TRBV4-1 with TRBJ2-6, with TRBD1 as a possible D gene (6 bases). The V and J ends lost 1 base and 4 bases respectively, with 14 bases between them. This CDR3 contains 17 residues. Germline CDR1 reads MGHRA; CDR2 reads YSYEKL. The CDR3 DNA follows: TGCGCCAGCAGCCAAGTTCGGTCAGGGGTCGGGGCCAACGTCCTGACTTTC. It encodes CASSQVRSGVGANVLTF.

The V and J genes are TRBV20-1 and TRBJ2-4, with 7 bases aligning to TRBD1. Per germline, CDR1 DFQATT and CDR2 SNEGSKA (reference sequence). The CDR3 is 16 residues long. The J segment lost 2 bases and the V segment lost 0 bases, leaving 7 bases of the junction unmatched. DNA of the CDR3: TGCAGTGCTAGAGATTGGGACAGCGTACCCAAAAACATTCAGTACTTC. Translation gives CSARDWDSVPKNIQYF.

This clonotype was seen many times. The chain has TRBV7-2 and TRBJ1-6; D not resolved. Germline CDR1 is SGHTA and CDR2 is FQGNSA. Between the trimmed V and J ends, which lost 6 bases and 5 bases, there was a span of 2 bases. The CDR3 totals 11 residues. CDR3 bases: TGTGCCAGCAGTAATAATTCACCCCTCCACTTT. Translation: CASSNNSPLHF.

The V call is TRBV4-1, the J call TRBJ2-1, with a possible D match to TRBD2 (7 bases). V lost 1 base to trimming and J lost 8 bases, with 15 bases between them. This CDR3 has 15 amino acids. Germline V gene sequence: CDR1 MGHRA, CDR2 YSYEKL. CDR3 sequence (DNA): TGCGCCAGCAGCCAAGGGAGGGGGGGCCTCGATGAGCAGTTCTTC. This sequence encodes CASSQGRGGLDEQFF.

V is TRBV7-2 and J is TRBJ2-5; D remains unclear. V was cut by 3 bases and J by 5 bases, with 13 bases left in between. Germline-derived CDR1 and CDR2 are SGHTA and FQGNSA. The CDR3 loop spans 14 amino acids. CDR3 residues: CASSFAGPFETQYF. CDR3 nucleotides: TGTGCCAGCAGCTTCGCTGGGCCTTTTGAGACCCAGTACTTC.

J is TRBJ1-5 and V is TRBV7-8; unclear D gene. From germline, CDR1 is SGHVS and CDR2 FQNEAQ. The V gene lost 5 bases and the J gene lost 2 bases, with 13 bases spanning the gap. The CDR3 sequence is 15 residues long. In nucleotides, the CDR3 is TGTGCCAGCAGCCCTGCTACACGAGGCAATCAGCCCCAGCATTTT. This sequence encodes CASSPATRGNQPQHF.

The gene calls are TRBV6-6 and TRBJ1-5, with D unresolved. The germline V gene encodes CDR1 MNHNY and CDR2 SVGAGI (reference sequence). V lost 3 bases and J 0 bases, leaving 9 bases between the germline ends. The CDR3 consists of 15 residues. The CDR3 DNA is TGTGCCAGCAGTTATGACGAATATAGCAATCAGCCCCAGCATTTT. Protein sequence: CASSYDEYSNQPQHF.

The sample holds a few counts of this clonotype. The V and J genes are TRBV6-1 and TRBJ2-7, with TRBD1 identical over 9 bases. Per germline, CDR1 MNHNS and CDR2 SASEGT. J was trimmed by 5 bases and V by 7 bases; bases with no gene match: 6. The CDR3 is 13 amino acids. The chain's CDR3 is CASTGTGRNEQYF. Written as DNA, the CDR3 is TGTGCCAGCACTGGGACAGGGAGAAACGAGCAGTACTTC.

This clonotype was recorded at least ten times. This chain connects TRBV29-1 to TRBJ2-7, with D perhaps TRBD1 (6 bases). V lost 4 bases and J lost 3, with 16 bases in between. The CDR3 is 14 amino acids. The germline V gene has CDR1 SQVTM and CDR2 ANQGSEA. The CDR3 coding sequence is TGCAGCGTTGCCCCCCGACAGGCAAACTACGAGCAGTACTTC. Its translation: CSVAPRQANYEQYF.

The chain employs TRBV29-1 and TRBJ2-3; D remains ambiguous. CDR1 is SQVTM and CDR2 is ANQGSEA in the germline V gene. The CDR3 has 12 amino acids. The V and J ends lost 3 bases and 4 bases respectively, with 8 bases between them. The CDR3 DNA is TGCAGCGTTGACGGGTGGTCAGATACGCAGTATTTT. Protein product: CSVDGWSDTQYF.

This clonotype appeared many times. The gene calls are TRBV28 and TRBJ1-5, with D possibly being TRBD1 (5 bases). Germline CDR1 MDHEN, CDR2 SYDVKM. The V end lost 3 bases, the J end lost 3 bases, and 18 bases lay between the germline ends. The CDR3 extends over 17 amino acids. The CDR3 loop reads CASSFIETVTINQPQHF. The CDR3 nucleotides are TGTGCCAGCAGTTTTATCGAGACAGTCACGATCAATCAGCCCCAGCATTTT.

CDR3 bases: TGTGCCACCAGTGACTCCGGGACAGGTTTGCGGAATGAGCAGTTCTTC. It yields the protein CATSDSGTGLRNEQFF. The V gene is TRBV24-1, the J gene TRBJ2-1; TRBD1 matches at 8 bases. With V trimmed by 4 bases and J by 7 bases, 11 bases remained unmatched. The CDR3 runs 16 residues. Looked up from germline, CDR1 is KGHDR and CDR2 is SFDVKD.

This clonotype was picked up a small number of times. V usage is TRBV4-1 and J usage is TRBJ2-1, with TRBD2 matching 8 bases. The J segment lost 7 bases and the V segment lost 1 base, leaving 12 bases of the junction unmatched. Germline CDR1 reads MGHRA; CDR2 reads YSYEKL. The CDR3 is made up of 17 amino acids. This chain's CDR3 is CASSQVASGYRGNEQFF. CDR3 nucleotide sequence: TGCGCCAGCAGCCAAGTCGCTAGCGGGTACCGCGGGAATGAGCAGTTCTTC.

This clonotype was counted a few times. The chain couples TRBV12-3 or TRBV12-4 to TRBJ1-6, with D possibly matching TRBD1 (6 bases). V was trimmed by 0 bases and J by 7 bases, leaving 13 bases between them. This CDR3 comprises 16 residues. The CDR3 DNA reads TGTGCCAGCAGTTTAGCGTGGAGGGGGAGGAATTCACCCCTCCACTTT. Translated: CASSLAWRGRNSPLHF.

This clonotype was observed at least ten times. V usage is TRBV7-9 and J usage is TRBJ1-2; D is uncertain. CDR1 and CDR2 (germline): SEHNR, FQNEAQ (reference sequence). The CDR3 extends over 16 amino acids. Trimming pared 3 bases from V and 3 bases from J, leaving 17 bases between. CDR3 sequence: CASSFARRAVDYGYTF. The CDR3 DNA sequence: TGTGCCAGCAGCTTTGCGCGGAGGGCCGTCGACTATGGCTACACCTTC.

This clonotype has a handful of counts. The V gene is TRBV6-5, the J gene TRBJ2-5, with 7 bases aligning to TRBD1. With 6 bases clipped from V and 3 bases from J, the junction kept 7 bases outside the gene matches. Germline lookup yields CDR1 MNHEY and CDR2 SVGAGI. CDR3 length: 14 residues. The CDR3 spells CASRPGQSKETQYF. The CDR3 DNA sequence: TGTGCCAGCAGACCGGGACAGTCAAAAGAGACCCAGTACTTC.

The gene calls are TRBV7-3 and TRBJ2-2; the D gene is possibly TRBD2 (6 bases). V lost 5 bases to trimming and J lost 0 bases, with 10 bases between them. Germline V gives CDR1 SGHTA, CDR2 FQGTGA. CDR3 size: 15 residues. CDR3 in amino acids: CASSPSGANTGELFF. DNA of the CDR3: TGTGCCAGCAGCCCATCGGGGGCGAACACCGGGGAGCTGTTTTTT.

CDR3: CASSIKGGPYNEQFF. The CDR3 nucleotides are TGTGCCAGTAGTATTAAGGGGGGGCCGTACAATGAGCAGTTCTTC. The rearrangement joins TRBV19 to TRBJ2-1; tentative D call: TRBD2 (7 bases). The CDR3 consists of 15 residues. V was trimmed by 3 bases and J by 4 bases, leaving 13 bases between them. Germline-derived CDR1 and CDR2 are LNHDA and SQIVND (reference sequence).

The chain uses TRBV11-3 and TRBJ2-6, with 11 bases fitting TRBD1. The CDR3 covers 17 residues. CDR1 and CDR2 from the germline V gene are SGHNT and YENEEA. After removal of 5 bases from V and 2 bases from J, the junction contained 5 bases not matched to a gene. In nucleotides, the CDR3 is TGTGCCAGCAGCCGTGGACAGGGGGCAGCTGGGGCCAACGTCCTGACTTTC. This codes for CASSRGQGAAGANVLTF.

The V gene is TRBV20-1, the J gene TRBJ1-1; perhaps TRBD1 as D (5 bases). With 3 bases removed from V and 1 base from J, the gap between germline ends came to 15 bases. The CDR3 covers 15 residues. Germline V lookup: CDR1 DFQATT, CDR2 SNEGSKA (reference sequence). For the CDR3, the DNA is TGCAGTGCTAGTAAGGGGCTCGTGGGGAACACTGAAGCTTTCTTT. It encodes CSASKGLVGNTEAFF.